A single T cell receptor beta chain is shown here with its context. There are 15 residues in the CDR3. The V end was cut by 2 bases, the J end by 9 bases, with 19 bases between. Per germline, CDR1 MNHEY and CDR2 SVGEGT. This entry belongs to a study of blood T cells in healthy people across ages. A sample-barcoded 5' primer and a J-beta primer mix were used in a second PCR of roughly 6 to 11 cycles. Using its own MiXCR run on the 5' RACE reads, TCRdb lists one record per CDR3 protein. The sample lists around 1,000,000 distinct CDR3 sequences, around 25% occurring once. Separately, the same data were catalogued under a study of T cells of mothers and their children.

V and J are TRBV6-2 or TRBV6-3 and TRBJ2-5; D is possibly TRBD1 (5 bases). The source of this sequence is a girl aged 2 to 10 in good health. Sequenced material: blood. As DNA, the CDR3 is TGTGCCAGCAGTTACGGTCAGGCCCATCAAGGGGCCCAGTACTTC. Translated: CASSYGQAHQGAQYF.